These 22 T cell receptor beta chains share one sample of origin, sequenced in a study of T-cell memory formation after mild COVID-19 (dated by TCRdb to the early 2020s). Library preparation was by 5' RACE. TCRdb records Illumina NovaSeq 6000 as the sequencer. TCRdb handled the public reads itself, with Q25 trimming in fastp and clone calling in MiXCR, and kept productive beta chains. Each CDR3 protein gets just one entry, which takes the most common genes and DNA from the rows behind it. Across this sample there are under 450,000 distinct CDR3 sequences, with roughly a quarter seen only once. Under 15% of the sample is in the top ten clones. Sequencing used PBMCs or a T cell subset sorted from them (not recorded which). These receptors were obtained from an adult woman who had mild COVID-19 (a few samples of this study predate the infection). The sample titles of this study are shuffled in the database, so cell type and time point are left out; the donor was told from shared clones.

The chain has TRBV30 and TRBJ1-1; 9 bases are shared with TRBD1. This CDR3 comprises 15 residues. The V gene's germline CDR1 is GTSNPN and CDR2 SVGIG (reference sequence). Trimming took 3 bases from V and 4 from J; bases not matched to a gene: 9. The CDR3 loop reads CAWRDRRDRATEAFF. The CDR3, as DNA: TGTGCCTGGAGAGACCGCCGGGACAGGGCCACTGAAGCTTTCTTT.

The chain employs TRBV6-6 and TRBJ2-7; 7 bases fit TRBD2. Germline CDR1 MNHNY, CDR2 SVGAGI (reference sequence). The CDR3 contains 13 residues. Germline trimming cut 7 bases from V and 4 bases from J; bases unmatched to any gene: 7. The CDR3 sequence: CASIGGSGYEQYF. CDR3 DNA: TGTGCCAGCATCGGCGGGAGCGGGTACGAGCAGTACTTC.

This chain connects TRBV6-5 to TRBJ2-3, with 11 bases lining up with TRBD1. Germline CDR1 MNHEY, CDR2 SVGAGI. J was trimmed by 0 bases and V by 6 bases; bases with no gene match: 5. The CDR3 covers 16 residues. The DNA of the CDR3 is TGTGCCAGCAGCCGAGGGACAGGGGGAAGCACAGATACGCAGTATTTT. It is translated as CASSRGTGGSTDTQYF.

The chain has TRBV6-2 or TRBV6-3 and TRBJ2-7, with 14 positions matching TRBD2. This CDR3 is built from 19 residues. CDR1 is MNHEY and CDR2 is SVGEGT in the germline V gene. V was clipped by 5 bases and J by 2 bases; unmatched bases: 14. The CDR3 protein is CASSPPLGTSGSEAYEQYF. For the CDR3, the DNA is TGTGCCAGCAGTCCACCACTGGGGACTAGCGGGAGCGAGGCCTACGAGCAGTACTTC.

The V gene is TRBV7-3, the J gene TRBJ1-1; 8 nucleotides match TRBD1. The CDR3 spans 13 residues. CDR1 is SGHTA, CDR2 FQGTGA, per germline. Trimming at V came to 3 bases and at J to 4 bases, leaving 1 base not matched to a gene. CDR3 DNA sequence: TGTGCCAGCAGCTTTGGACAGGGCACTGAAGCTTTCTTT. Translation: CASSFGQGTEAFF.

This clonotype was detected a few times. This chain connects TRBV29-1 to TRBJ2-1; 10 nucleotides match TRBD2. This CDR3 has 15 amino acids. The V segment lost 7 bases and the J segment 8 bases; nucleotides outside the gene matches: 14. From germline, CDR1 is SQVTM and CDR2 ANQGSEA. The CDR3 DNA follows: TGCAGCGCTGGATTACCAGCGGGGGGGCCCCATGAGCAGTTCTTC. Translated: CSAGLPAGGPHEQFF.

The J gene is TRBJ2-7, the V gene TRBV12-3 or TRBV12-4; D is undetermined. V lost 8 bases and J 2 bases, leaving 10 bases between the germline ends. The CDR3 is 12 residues long. This chain's CDR3 is CASLRLPYEQYF. The CDR3 DNA follows: TGTGCCAGCCTCCGCCTACCCTACGAGCAGTACTTC.

The chain recombines TRBV4-1 with TRBJ1-2; no clear D gene. CDR3 length: 15 amino acids. The germline CDR1 and CDR2 sequences are MGHRA and YSYEKL. V was shortened by 0 bases and J by 4 bases, with 12 bases between the two germline ends. The CDR3 region is CASSQDLTAVYGYTF. CDR3 nucleotides: TGCGCCAGCAGCCAAGATCTAACAGCAGTCTATGGCTACACCTTC.

There are a few counts of this clonotype. This rearrangement joins TRBV2 to TRBJ2-4, with 9 positions matching TRBD1. The CDR3 loop spans 13 amino acids. Germline V lookup: CDR1 SNHLY, CDR2 FYNNEI. The junction had 6 bases not matched to a gene; V was cut back by 6 bases and J by 9 bases. This CDR3 is CASSGDREIIQYF. In nucleotides, the CDR3 is TGTGCCAGCAGCGGGGACAGGGAGATCATTCAGTACTTC.

The chain uses TRBV12-3 or TRBV12-4 and TRBJ2-7; maybe TRBD1 (6 bases). Trimming cost V 6 bases and J 0 bases, with 12 bases left between them. This CDR3 region has 14 residues. CDR3 nucleotide sequence: TGTGCCAGCAGACGCGACAGGACCTCCTACGAGCAGTACTTC. Its protein is CASRRDRTSYEQYF.

This clonotype came up a few times. The chain is built from TRBV10-3 and TRBJ2-1; either TRBD1 or TRBD2 may supply D (5 bases each). Germline values: CDR1 ENHRY, CDR2 SYGVKD. The V end was cut by 10 bases, the J end by 2 bases, with 12 bases between. The CDR3 loop spans 13 amino acids. The CDR3 DNA reads TGTGCCACCCGAGGGGATCCCTACAATGAGCAGTTCTTC. Translating it yields CATRGDPYNEQFF.

This chain uses TRBV5-1 with TRBJ2-7; 9 bases match TRBD1. The J segment lost 6 bases and the V segment lost 6 bases, leaving 13 bases of the junction unmatched. Germline V CDR1 and CDR2: SGHRS, YFSETQ. This CDR3 is built from 15 residues. The CDR3 here is CASKSSPDRGGEQYF. CDR3 bases: TGCGCCAGCAAGTCGAGCCCGGACAGGGGAGGCGAGCAGTACTTC. The full variable domain, in which reference TRBV5-1 and TRBJ2-7 provide the parts outside the CDR3, is KAGVTQTPRYLIKTRGQQVTLSCSPISGHRSVSWYQQTPGQGLQFLFEYFSETQRNKGNFPGRFSGRQFSNSRSEMNVSTLELGDSALYLCASKSSPDRGGEQYFGPGTRLTVT.

The chain employs TRBV5-6 and TRBJ2-7; TRBD1 might be the D (6 bases). The CDR3 runs 15 residues. Germline V gene sequence: CDR1 SGHDT, CDR2 YYEEEE. The V gene lost 4 bases and the J gene lost 6 bases, with 20 bases spanning the gap. This CDR3 is CASSNREADFVEQYF. The CDR3 bases are TGTGCCAGCAGCAACAGGGAAGCCGATTTTGTCGAGCAGTACTTC.

This clonotype has more than one count but fewer than ten. The chain employs TRBV5-1 and TRBJ1-1; tentative D call: TRBD1 (5 bases). Trimming removed 0 bases from V and 1 base from J, with 10 bases in between. Germline values: CDR1 SGHRS, CDR2 YFSETQ. The CDR3 loop spans 15 amino acids. The CDR3 DNA sequence: TGCGCCAGCAGCTTGGTTGTGGGGCAGAACACTGAAGCTTTCTTT. This gives the protein CASSLVVGQNTEAFF. The complete variable domain, with remaining parts taken from reference TRBV5-1 and TRBJ1-1, reads KAGVTQTPRYLIKTRGQQVTLSCSPISGHRSVSWYQQTPGQGLQFLFEYFSETQRNKGNFPGRFSGRQFSNSRSEMNVSTLELGDSALYLCASSLVVGQNTEAFFGQGTRLTVV.

The rearrangement joins TRBV7-3 to TRBJ2-7; maybe TRBD2 (5 bases). The germline V and J ends were trimmed by 3 bases and 6 bases, with 9 bases remaining between them. Germline CDR1 is SGHTA and CDR2 is FQGTGA. This CDR3 region has 12 residues. The CDR3 region has the DNA TGTGCCAGCAGCTTCGGGGTAGGCGAGCAGTACTTC. Amino acid sequence: CASSFGVGEQYF.

The V gene is TRBV12-3 or TRBV12-4, the J gene TRBJ1-1, with a possible D match to TRBD1 (5 bases). The CDR3 loop spans 14 amino acids. Trimming took 1 base from V and 6 from J, leaving 12 bases between them. CDR3 sequence (DNA): TGTGCCAGCAGTTTAGGCGCAGGGCTCTCTGAAGCTTTCTTT. Protein product: CASSLGAGLSEAFF.

This clonotype was seen a few times. This sequence joins TRBV3-1 and TRBJ2-1, with 9 bases aligning to TRBD2. Per germline, CDR1 LGHDT and CDR2 YNNKEL (reference sequence). V lost 0 bases and J lost 7; bases outside the gene matches: 13. This CDR3 has 18 residues. In DNA form, the CDR3 reads TGTGCCAGCAGCCAAGATCTGTCTGGGGCTAGCGGGGTGAATGAGCAGTTCTTC. This codes for CASSQDLSGASGVNEQFF.

The chain employs TRBV27 and TRBJ2-3, with D perhaps TRBD2 (5 bases). The CDR3 consists of 15 residues. The germline V gene encodes CDR1 MNHEY and CDR2 SMNVEV (reference sequence). Trimming stripped 3 bases from V and 0 bases from J, with 10 bases between. The CDR3 sequence is CASSFKRTSTDTQYF. CDR3 in DNA: TGTGCCAGCAGTTTCAAGCGGACTAGCACAGATACGCAGTATTTT.

This clonotype was seen a handful of times. The gene calls are TRBV12-3 or TRBV12-4 and TRBJ1-2; D uncertain. V was cut by 6 bases and J by 4 bases, with 12 bases left in between. The CDR3 spans 13 residues. CDR3 nucleotide sequence: TGTGCCAGCAGCAAGGACGCCCCCTATGGCTACACCTTC. Translated: CASSKDAPYGYTF.

This clonotype was seen at least ten times. The chain joins TRBV6-2 or TRBV6-3 to TRBJ2-2; 11 nucleotides agree with TRBD1. Germline V gives CDR1 MNHEY, CDR2 SVGEGT. This CDR3 spans 17 amino acids. The trim removed 0 bases at V and 3 bases at J, leaving 3 bases unmatched. The CDR3 DNA sequence: TGTGCCAGCAGTTACTCGGGGACAGGGGGGCACACCGGGGAGCTGTTTTTT. This translates into CASSYSGTGGHTGELFF.

Concerning this clonotype: An end of the junction differs from the germline gene, which may be a read error. The gene calls are TRBV7-7 and TRBJ2-5; D is ambiguous. Germline CDR1 reads SSHAT; CDR2 reads FNYEAQ (reference sequence). CDR3 length equals 14 residues. The CDR3 protein is CASSPDVNQETQYF. CDR3 nucleotides: TGTGCTAGCAGCCCCGACGTAAACCAAGAGACCCAGTACTTC.

This clonotype was recorded at least ten times. The gene calls are TRBV5-6 and TRBJ2-1, with D perhaps TRBD2 (6 bases). CDR3 length equals 16 residues. Trimming pared 5 bases from V and 0 bases from J, leaving 15 bases between. Germline V gene data show CDR1 as SGHDT and CDR2 as YYEEEE. The CDR3 DNA follows: TGTGCCAGCAGTTCAAAACGGGAGAGCTCCTACAATGAGCAGTTCTTC. Protein sequence: CASSSKRESSYNEQFF.